The clone carrying this T cell receptor (beta chain) was observed a single time. The CDR3 is made up of 13 amino acids. The V gene lost 2 bases and the J gene lost 6 bases, with 12 bases spanning the gap. Germline V gene data show CDR1 as GTSNPN and CDR2 as SVGIG (reference sequence). This sample was taken from a study of shared clonotypes between healthy human individuals. Overall study: Per donor, three plates held CD4 naive cells, three held CD4 memory, two held CD8 naive and one held CD8 memory.

In the original analysis: ImmunoSEQ junction-only sequences lacked quality scores, so their filtering differed. TCRdb keeps only in-frame clones here, not all; method: immunoSEQ multiplex PCR. V and J calls and clone size are copied from that table; D and trimming were computed from the DNA. Of 2.3 million or so clones listed, 85% to 95% are singletons. The source of this sequence is a man between 18 and 35 years old in good health. Some clones in this sample may be carry-over from other donors' samples. The chain recombines TRBV30 with TRBJ2-3; D is perhaps TRBD1 or TRBD2 (5 bases each). Sequencing input: naive CD4+ T cells from PBMCs. Subset described: CD45RA+ positively selected. CDR3 sequence reads: CAWSPGRGDTQYF. CDR3 nucleotide sequence: TGTGCCTGGAGTCCTGGACGGGGCGATACGCAGTATTTT.